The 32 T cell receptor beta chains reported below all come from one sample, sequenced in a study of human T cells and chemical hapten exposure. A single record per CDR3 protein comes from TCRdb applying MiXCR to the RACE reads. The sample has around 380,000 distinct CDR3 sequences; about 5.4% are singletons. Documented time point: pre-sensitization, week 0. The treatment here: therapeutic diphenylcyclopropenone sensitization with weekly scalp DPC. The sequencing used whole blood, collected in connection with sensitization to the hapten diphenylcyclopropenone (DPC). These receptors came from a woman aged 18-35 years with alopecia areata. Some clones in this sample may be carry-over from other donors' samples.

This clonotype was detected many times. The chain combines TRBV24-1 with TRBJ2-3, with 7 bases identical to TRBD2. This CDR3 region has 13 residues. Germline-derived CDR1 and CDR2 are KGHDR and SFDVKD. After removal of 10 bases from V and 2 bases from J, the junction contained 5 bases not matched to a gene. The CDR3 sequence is CATSGVNTDTQYF. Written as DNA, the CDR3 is TGTGCCACAAGCGGGGTTAACACAGATACGCAGTATTTT.

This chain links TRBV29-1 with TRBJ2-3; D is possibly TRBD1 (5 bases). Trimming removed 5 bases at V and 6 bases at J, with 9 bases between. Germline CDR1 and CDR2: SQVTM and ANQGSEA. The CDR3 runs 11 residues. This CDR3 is CSVHDSDTQYF. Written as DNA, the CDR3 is TGCAGCGTTCACGACAGCGATACGCAGTATTTT.

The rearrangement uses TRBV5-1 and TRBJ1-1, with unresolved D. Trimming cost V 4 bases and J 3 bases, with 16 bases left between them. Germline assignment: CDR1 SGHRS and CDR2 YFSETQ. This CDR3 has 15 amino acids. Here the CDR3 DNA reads TGCGCCAGCAGCCTTAAAAGAGAGTTAGACACTGAAGCTTTCTTT. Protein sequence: CASSLKRELDTEAFF.

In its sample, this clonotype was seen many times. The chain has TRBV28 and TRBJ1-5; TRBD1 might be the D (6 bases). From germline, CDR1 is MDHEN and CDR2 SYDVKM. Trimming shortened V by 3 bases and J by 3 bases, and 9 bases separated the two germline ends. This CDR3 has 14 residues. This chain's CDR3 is CASSFGQYNQPQHF. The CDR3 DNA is TGTGCCAGCAGTTTTGGACAGTACAATCAGCCCCAGCATTTT. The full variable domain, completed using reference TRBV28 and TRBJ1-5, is DVKVTQSSRYLVKRTGEKVFLECVQDMDHENMFWYRQDPGLGLRLIYFSYDVKMKEKGDIPEGYSVSREKKERFSLILESASTNQTSMYLCASSFGQYNQPQHFGDGTRLSIL.

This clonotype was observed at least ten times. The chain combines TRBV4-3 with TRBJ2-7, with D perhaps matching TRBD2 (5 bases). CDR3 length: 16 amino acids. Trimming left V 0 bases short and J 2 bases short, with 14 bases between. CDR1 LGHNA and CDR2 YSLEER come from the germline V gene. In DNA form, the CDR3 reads TGCGCCAGCAGCCAAGAAAGTGAGGGCCCCGCCTACGAGCAGTACTTC. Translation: CASSQESEGPAYEQYF.

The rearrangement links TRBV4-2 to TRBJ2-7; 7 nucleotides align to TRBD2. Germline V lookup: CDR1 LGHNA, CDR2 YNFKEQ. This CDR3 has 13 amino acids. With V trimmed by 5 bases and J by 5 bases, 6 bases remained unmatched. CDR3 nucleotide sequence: TGTGCCAGCAGCGGGAGGGAGTACGACGAGCAGTACTTC. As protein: CASSGREYDEQYF.

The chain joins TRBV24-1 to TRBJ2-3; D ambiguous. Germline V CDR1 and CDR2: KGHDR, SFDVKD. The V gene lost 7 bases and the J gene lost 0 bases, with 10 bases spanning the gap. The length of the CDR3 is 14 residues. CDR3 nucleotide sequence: TGTGCCACCAGCGGGTATTCTAGCACAGATACGCAGTATTTT. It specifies CATSGYSSTDTQYF.

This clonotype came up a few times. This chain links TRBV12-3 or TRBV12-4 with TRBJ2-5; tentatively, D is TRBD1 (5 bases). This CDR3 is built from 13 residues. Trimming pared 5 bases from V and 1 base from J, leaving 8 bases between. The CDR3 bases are TGTGCCAGCAGTCGACAGTCCCAAGAGACCCAGTACTTC. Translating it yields CASSRQSQETQYF.

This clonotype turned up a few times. As DNA, the CDR3 is TGTGCCAGCAGCTTAGATTTGGCCAGGGCTGACTATGGCTACACCTTC. This translates into CASSLDLARADYGYTF. The chain recombines TRBV11-2 with TRBJ1-2; D is possibly TRBD1 (5 bases). Germline assignment: CDR1 SGHAT and CDR2 FQNNGV. CDR3 length: 16 residues. V was pared by 0 bases and J by 3 bases, with 14 bases between.

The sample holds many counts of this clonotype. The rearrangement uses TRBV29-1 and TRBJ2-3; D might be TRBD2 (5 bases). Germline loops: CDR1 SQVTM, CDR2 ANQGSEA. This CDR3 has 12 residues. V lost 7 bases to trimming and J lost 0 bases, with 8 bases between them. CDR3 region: CSARTSTDTQYF. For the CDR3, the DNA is TGCAGCGCCCGGACTAGCACAGATACGCAGTATTTT.

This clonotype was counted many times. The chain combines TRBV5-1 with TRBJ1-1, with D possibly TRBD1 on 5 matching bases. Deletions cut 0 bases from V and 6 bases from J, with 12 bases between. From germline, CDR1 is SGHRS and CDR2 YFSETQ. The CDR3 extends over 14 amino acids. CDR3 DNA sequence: TGCGCCAGCAGCTTGGGACAGAGTGGCGCTGAAGCTTTCTTT. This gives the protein CASSLGQSGAEAFF.

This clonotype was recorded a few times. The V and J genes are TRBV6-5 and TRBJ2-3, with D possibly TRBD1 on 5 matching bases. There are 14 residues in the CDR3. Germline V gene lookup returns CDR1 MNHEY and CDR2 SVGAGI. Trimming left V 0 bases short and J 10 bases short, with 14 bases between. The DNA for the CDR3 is TGTGCCAGCAGTTACTCGCAGGGCCAGGATGCGCAGTATTTT. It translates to CASSYSQGQDAQYF.

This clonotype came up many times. The CDR3 spells CASSAMGTEAFF. The CDR3 DNA follows: TGTGCCAGCAGCGCCATGGGCACTGAAGCTTTCTTT. The chain carries TRBV7-9 and TRBJ1-1, with D unclear. There are 12 residues in the CDR3. CDR1 is SEHNR, CDR2 FQNEAQ, per germline (reference sequence). V was trimmed by 5 bases and J by 4 bases, leaving 8 bases between them.

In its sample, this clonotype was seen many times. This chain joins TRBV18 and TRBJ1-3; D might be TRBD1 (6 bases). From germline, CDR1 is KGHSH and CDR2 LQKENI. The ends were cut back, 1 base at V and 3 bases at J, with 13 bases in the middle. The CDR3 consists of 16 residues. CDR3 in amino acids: CASSPQDGGDGNTIYF. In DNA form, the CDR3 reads TGTGCCAGCTCACCACAGGACGGGGGCGATGGAAACACCATATATTTT.

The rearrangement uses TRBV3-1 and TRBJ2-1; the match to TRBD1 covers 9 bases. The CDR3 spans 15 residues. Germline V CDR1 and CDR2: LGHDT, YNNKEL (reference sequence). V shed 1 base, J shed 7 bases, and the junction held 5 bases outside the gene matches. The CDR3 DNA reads TGTGCCAGCAGCCAAGGACAGGGGGATAGAAATGAGCAGTTCTTC. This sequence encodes CASSQGQGDRNEQFF.

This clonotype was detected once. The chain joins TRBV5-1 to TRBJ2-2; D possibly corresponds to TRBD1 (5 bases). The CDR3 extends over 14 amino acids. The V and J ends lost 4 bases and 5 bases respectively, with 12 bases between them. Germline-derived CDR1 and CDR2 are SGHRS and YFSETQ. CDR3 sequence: CASSVMTVTGELFF. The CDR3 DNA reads TGCGCCAGCAGCGTCATGACAGTTACCGGGGAGCTGTTTTTT.

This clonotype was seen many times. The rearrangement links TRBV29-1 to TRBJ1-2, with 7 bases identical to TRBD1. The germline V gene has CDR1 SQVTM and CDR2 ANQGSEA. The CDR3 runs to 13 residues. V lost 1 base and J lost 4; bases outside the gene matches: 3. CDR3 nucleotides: TGCAGCGTTGAAGGGGGACAGCTCTATGGCTACACCTTC. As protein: CSVEGGQLYGYTF.

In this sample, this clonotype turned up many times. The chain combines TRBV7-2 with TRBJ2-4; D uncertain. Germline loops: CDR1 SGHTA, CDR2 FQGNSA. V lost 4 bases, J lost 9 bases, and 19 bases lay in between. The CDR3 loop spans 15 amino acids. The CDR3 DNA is TGTGCCAGCAGCTACGGAACTCCTTCGTACGGCATTCAGTACTTC. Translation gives CASSYGTPSYGIQYF.

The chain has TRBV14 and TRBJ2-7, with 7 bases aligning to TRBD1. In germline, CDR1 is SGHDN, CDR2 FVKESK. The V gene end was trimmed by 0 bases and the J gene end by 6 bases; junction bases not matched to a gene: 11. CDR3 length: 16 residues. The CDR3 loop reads CASSQEIKTGTPEQYF. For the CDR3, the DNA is TGTGCCAGCAGCCAAGAGATTAAGACAGGGACCCCCGAGCAGTACTTC.

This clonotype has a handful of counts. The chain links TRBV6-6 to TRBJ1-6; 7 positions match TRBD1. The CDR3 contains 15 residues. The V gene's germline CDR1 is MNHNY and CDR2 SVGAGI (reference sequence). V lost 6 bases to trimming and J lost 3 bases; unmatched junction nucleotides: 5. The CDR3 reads CASRTGTDYNSPLHF. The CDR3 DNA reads TGTGCCAGCAGGACCGGGACAGACTATAATTCACCCCTCCACTTT.

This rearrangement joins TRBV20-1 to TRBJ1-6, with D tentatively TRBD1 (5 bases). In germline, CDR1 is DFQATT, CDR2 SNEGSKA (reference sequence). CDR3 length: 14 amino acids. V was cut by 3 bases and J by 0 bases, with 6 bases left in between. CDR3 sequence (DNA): TGCAGTGCTAGCGGGGGCTCCTATAATTCACCCCTCCACTTT. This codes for CSASGGSYNSPLHF.

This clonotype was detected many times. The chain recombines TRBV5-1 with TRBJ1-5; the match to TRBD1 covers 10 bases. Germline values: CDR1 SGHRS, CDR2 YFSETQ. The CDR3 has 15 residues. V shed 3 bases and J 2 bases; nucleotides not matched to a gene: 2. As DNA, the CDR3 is TGCGCCAGCAGCTGGGGGACAGGGGGCAATCAGCCCCAGCATTTT. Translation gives CASSWGTGGNQPQHF.

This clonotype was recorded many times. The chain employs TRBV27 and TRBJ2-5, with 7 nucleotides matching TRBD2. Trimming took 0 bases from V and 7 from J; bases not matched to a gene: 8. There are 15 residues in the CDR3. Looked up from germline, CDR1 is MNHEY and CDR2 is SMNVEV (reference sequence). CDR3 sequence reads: CASSLSFGGGGTQYF. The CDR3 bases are TGTGCCAGCAGTTTATCGTTCGGCGGGGGAGGGACCCAGTACTTC.

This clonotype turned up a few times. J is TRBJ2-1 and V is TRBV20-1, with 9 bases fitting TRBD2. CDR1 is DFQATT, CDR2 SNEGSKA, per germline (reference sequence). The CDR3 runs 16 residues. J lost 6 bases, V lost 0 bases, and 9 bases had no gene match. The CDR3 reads CSARDPSRGGRNEQFF. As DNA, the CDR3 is TGCAGTGCTAGAGACCCCTCGCGGGGGGGACGCAATGAGCAGTTCTTC.

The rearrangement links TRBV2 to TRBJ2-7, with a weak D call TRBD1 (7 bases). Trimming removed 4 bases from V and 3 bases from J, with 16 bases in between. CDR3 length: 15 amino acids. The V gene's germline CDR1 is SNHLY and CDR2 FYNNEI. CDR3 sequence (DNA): TGTGCCAGCAGTGGGGGCGGGACAGACTTCTACGAGCAGTACTTC. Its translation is CASSGGGTDFYEQYF.

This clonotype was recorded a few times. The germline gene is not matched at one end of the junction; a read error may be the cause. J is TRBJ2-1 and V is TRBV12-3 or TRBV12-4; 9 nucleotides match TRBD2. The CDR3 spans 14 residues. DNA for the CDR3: TGTGCCAGCAGTCTAGCGGGGTCTTTCCCCGAGGAGTTCTTC. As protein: CASSLAGSFPEEFF.

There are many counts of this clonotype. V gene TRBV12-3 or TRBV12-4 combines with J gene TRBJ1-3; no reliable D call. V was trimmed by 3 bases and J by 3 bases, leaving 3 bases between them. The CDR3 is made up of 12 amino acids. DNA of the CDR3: TGTGCCAGCAGTTTTTATGGAAACACCATATATTTT. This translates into CASSFYGNTIYF.

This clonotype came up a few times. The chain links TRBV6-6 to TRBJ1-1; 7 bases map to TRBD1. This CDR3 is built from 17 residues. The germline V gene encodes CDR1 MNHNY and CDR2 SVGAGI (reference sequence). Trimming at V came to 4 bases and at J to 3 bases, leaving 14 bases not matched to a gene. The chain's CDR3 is CASSSPEGTAGDTEAFF. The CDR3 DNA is TGTGCCAGCAGTTCCCCCGAAGGGACAGCTGGGGACACTGAAGCTTTCTTT.

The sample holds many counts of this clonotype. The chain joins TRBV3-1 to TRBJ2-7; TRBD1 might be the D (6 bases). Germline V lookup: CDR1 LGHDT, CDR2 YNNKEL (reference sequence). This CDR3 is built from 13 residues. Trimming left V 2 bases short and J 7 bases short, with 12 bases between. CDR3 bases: TGTGCCAGCAGCCAACAGGGGACGTTTGAGCAGTACTTC. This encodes CASSQQGTFEQYF.

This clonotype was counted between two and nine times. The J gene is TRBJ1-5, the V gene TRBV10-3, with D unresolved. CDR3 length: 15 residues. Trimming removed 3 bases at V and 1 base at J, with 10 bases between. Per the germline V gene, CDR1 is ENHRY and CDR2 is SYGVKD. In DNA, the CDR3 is TGTGCCATCAGTGAACCGGACGGCAGCAATCAGCCCCAGCATTTT. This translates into CAISEPDGSNQPQHF.

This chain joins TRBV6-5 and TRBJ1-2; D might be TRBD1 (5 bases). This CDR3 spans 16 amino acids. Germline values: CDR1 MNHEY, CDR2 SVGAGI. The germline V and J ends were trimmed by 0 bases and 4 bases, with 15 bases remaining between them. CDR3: CASSYSRSPGSYGYTF. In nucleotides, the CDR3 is TGTGCCAGCAGTTACTCAAGGAGTCCAGGGAGCTATGGCTACACCTTC.

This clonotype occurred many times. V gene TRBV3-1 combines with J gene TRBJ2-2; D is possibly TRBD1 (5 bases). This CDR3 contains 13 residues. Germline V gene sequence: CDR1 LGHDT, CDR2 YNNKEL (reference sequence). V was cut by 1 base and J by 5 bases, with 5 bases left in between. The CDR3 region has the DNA TGTGCCAGCAGCCAAGGGACAACCGGGGAGCTGTTTTTT. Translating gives CASSQGTTGELFF.